The entry below describes one T cell receptor (beta chain). Antigen specificity is unknown. The PCR was carried out with 60 Vbeta primers and 13 Jbeta primers. The data were produced by immunoSEQ multiplex PCR, yet TCRdb's version contains in-frame clones alone and is incomplete. This table has 250,000 to 350,000 clones, roughly 88% appearing once. This record belongs to a study of cytomegalovirus exposure and HLA in healthy donors. Findings of the study overall: Some V segments (TRBV6-2 and TRBV6-3 among them) were excluded as indistinguishable.

Germline V gene sequence: CDR1 SGHVS, CDR2 FQNEAQ. CDR3 length: 15 residues. V was cut by 3 bases and J by 0 bases, with 12 bases left in between. This sequence originates from a middle-aged man in good health and CMV-seropositive. The sample taken for sequencing was PBMCs. This chain connects TRBV7-8 to TRBJ2-7, with D hard to call. The CDR3 loop reads CASSLGPGFSYEQYF. The CDR3 DNA follows: TGTGCCAGCAGCTTGGGTCCAGGATTCTCCTACGAGCAGTACTTC.